This TCR beta chain was obtained from a study of cytomegalovirus exposure and HLA in healthy donors. Findings and caveats of the study: Serostatus for CMV was the only available immune exposure information. Reports state that TCR beta sequences accurately predicted most subjects' HLA-A and HLA-B alleles. Relative to the approximately 700-donor mean, N-insertions were reportedly fewer in an Asian-associated ancestry cluster in a later analysis. It was taken for granted in presence/absence analyses that sequencing depth across donors was roughly uniform.

With 0 bases clipped from V and 1 base from J, the junction kept 2 bases outside the gene matches. Per germline, CDR1 SEHNR and CDR2 FQNEAQ (reference sequence). The CDR3 sequence is 15 residues long. Note on this clone: What it binds is unknown.

PCR used 60 Vbeta primers and 13 Jbeta primers. Assay used: immunoSEQ multiplex PCR; TCRdb lists only in-frame clones, some missing. There are some 150,000 clones in the sample; around 84% occur only once, and around 2% lies in the top ten. This chain uses TRBV7-9 with TRBJ2-5; 7 bases fit TRBD2. Material: PBMCs. The sequence came from a woman aged 18 to 35 in good health and CMV-seronegative. The CDR3 spells CASSLASGAQETQYF. The DNA of the CDR3 is TGTGCCAGCAGCTTAGCGAGCGGGGCCCAAGAGACCCAGTACTTC.